One sample yielded the 24 T cell receptor beta chains listed below, sequenced in a study of blood T cell repertoires in COVID-19. Assay: immunoSEQ multiplex PCR; the TCRdb copy retains only in-frame clones and omits some. The table lists about 130,000 clones, around four fifths of them singletons. The sample was PBMCs or T cells enriched from blood (not recorded which). Receptor source: a middle-aged man with acute COVID-19.

The DNA for the CDR3 is TGTGCCAGCAGCCAAGAGGGACTCCTGAATGAGCAGTTCTTC. Translating it yields CASSQEGLLNEQFF. This rearrangement joins TRBV3-1 (or the pseudogene TRBV3-2) to TRBJ2-1; maybe TRBD2 (6 bases). V lost 0 bases and J 7 bases, leaving 10 bases between the germline ends. The germline V gene encodes CDR1 LGHDT and CDR2 YNNKEL (reference sequence). This CDR3 comprises 14 residues.

On this clone: Additional DNA sequences in this sample encode the identical CDR3. The chain links TRBV19 to TRBJ2-3, with D tentatively TRBD2 (5 bases). Trimming pared 8 bases from V and 6 bases from J, leaving 12 bases between. CDR3 length equals 12 residues. The V gene's germline CDR1 is LNHDA and CDR2 SQIVND (reference sequence). In DNA form, the CDR3 reads TGTGCCAGTCGACAATCGGGGGATACGCAGTATTTT. It translates to CASRQSGDTQYF.

This chain joins TRBV30 and TRBJ2-7; 7 positions match TRBD1. The germline V gene encodes CDR1 GTSNPN and CDR2 SVGIG (reference sequence). This CDR3 has 13 residues. The V gene end was trimmed by 3 bases and the J gene end by 5 bases; junction bases not matched to a gene: 7. Here the CDR3 DNA reads TGTGCCTGGAGCACAGGGGATCTAAACGAGCAGTACTTC. This codes for CAWSTGDLNEQYF.

V usage is TRBV12-5 and J usage is TRBJ2-2, with 7 bases matching TRBD1. This CDR3 is 15 amino acids long. Trimming at V came to 5 bases and at J to 3 bases, leaving 6 bases not matched to a gene. CDR1 and CDR2 (germline): LGHNT, FRNRAP. In nucleotides, the CDR3 is TGTGCTAGTGGTAGTGACAGGGTGTACACCGGGGAGCTGTTTTTT. This codes for CASGSDRVYTGELFF.

This rearrangement joins TRBV28 to TRBJ2-7, with D maybe TRBD1 (7 bases). The CDR3 length is 14 residues. The V gene's germline CDR1 is MDHEN and CDR2 SYDVKM. Trimming pared 2 bases from V and 4 bases from J, leaving 12 bases between. The CDR3 reads CASSLPPGGYEQYF. CDR3 bases: TGTGCCAGCAGTTTACCCCCAGGGGGGTACGAGCAGTACTTC.

This clone was detected only once. The genes are TRBV2 and TRBJ1-2; TRBD1 matches at 10 bases. Germline V gives CDR1 SNHLY, CDR2 FYNNEI. The V gene end was trimmed by 1 base and the J gene end by 4 bases; junction bases not matched to a gene: 6. The CDR3 contains 16 residues. This CDR3 reads CASSEGQGALGYGYTF. The CDR3 nucleotides are TGTGCCAGCAGTGAAGGACAGGGGGCCTTGGGCTATGGCTACACCTTC.

The chain employs TRBV7-9 and TRBJ2-5; 12 nucleotides align to TRBD2. The CDR3 covers 16 residues. V lost 5 bases and J lost 2; bases outside the gene matches: 6. Germline CDR1 and CDR2: SEHNR and FQNEAQ (reference sequence). The CDR3 DNA reads as TGTGCCAGCAGCGATGGACTAGCGGGAAGGCAAGAGACCCAGTACTTC. Translation gives CASSDGLAGRQETQYF.

The rearrangement uses TRBV19 and TRBJ1-5; 8 nucleotides align to TRBD1. This CDR3 has 14 amino acids. From germline, CDR1 is LNHDA and CDR2 SQIVND (reference sequence). Trimming removed 9 bases from V and 0 bases from J; junction bases left unmatched: 4. The CDR3 nucleotides are TGTGCCAGGGACAGGGCGAGTAGCAATCAGCCCCAGCATTTT. This encodes CARDRASSNQPQHF.

This clone appeared a single time. The rearrangement links TRBV2 to TRBJ1-5; no reliable D call. This CDR3 contains 13 residues. Looked up from germline, CDR1 is SNHLY and CDR2 is FYNNEI. Between the trimmed V and J ends, which lost 5 bases and 5 bases, there was a span of 10 bases. CDR3 amino acids: CASSTDGDQPQHF. The CDR3 nucleotides are TGTGCCAGCAGTACGGACGGGGATCAGCCCCAGCATTTT.

This chain links TRBV6-5 with TRBJ2-1; 7 nucleotides agree with TRBD1. CDR3 length equals 16 residues. The V gene's germline CDR1 is MNHEY and CDR2 SVGAGI. Trimming at V came to 0 bases and at J to 8 bases, leaving 10 bases not matched to a gene. This CDR3 is CASSYSGDSHLDEQFF. Here the CDR3 DNA reads TGTGCCAGCAGTTACTCAGGGGACAGTCATCTCGATGAGCAGTTCTTC.

V is TRBV12-3 or TRBV12-4 and J is TRBJ2-2; D might be TRBD2 (5 bases). V lost 4 bases and J lost 6, with 9 bases in between. The CDR3 extends over 13 amino acids. CDR3 bases: TGTGCCAGCAGTTCGGGATTCGCCGGGGAGCTGTTTTTT. It specifies CASSSGFAGELFF.

The chain recombines TRBV6-4 with TRBJ2-2; 9 nucleotides match TRBD2. Germline V gives CDR1 MRHNA, CDR2 SNTAGT. V trimming: 6 bases; J trimming: 1 base; junction bases outside the gene matches: 12. The CDR3 consists of 18 residues. CDR3 in DNA: TGTGCCAGCAGCCCCCGGCTGGGGCGGGGGGGGAACACCGGGGAGCTGTTTTTT. It codes for CASSPRLGRGGNTGELFF.

V and J are TRBV30 and TRBJ2-7; D not certain. CDR3 length: 11 residues. Germline loops: CDR1 GTSNPN, CDR2 SVGIG (reference sequence). V was trimmed by 5 bases and J by 9 bases, leaving 14 bases between them. The CDR3 loop is CAWGMRLVQYF. The CDR3, as DNA: TGTGCCTGGGGCATGAGGTTGGTGCAGTACTTC.

This clone was counted a few times. The rearrangement links TRBV5-5 to TRBJ1-2; D may be TRBD1 (6 bases). Per germline, CDR1 SGHKS and CDR2 YYEKEE (reference sequence). The CDR3 sequence is 14 residues long. V dropped 4 bases and J dropped 1 base, with 11 bases sitting between them. CDR3 in amino acids: CASSPAGDNYGYTF. Written as DNA, the CDR3 is TGTGCCAGCAGCCCCGCAGGGGATAACTATGGCTACACCTTC. Drawing the rest from reference TRBV5-5 and TRBJ1-2, the complete variable domain is DAGVTQSPTHLIKTRGQQVTLRCSPISGHKSVSWYQQVLGQGPQFIFQYYEKEERGRGNFPDRFSARQFPNYSSELNVNALLLGDSALYLCASSPAGDNYGYTFGSGTRLTVV.

The chain recombines TRBV3-1 (or the pseudogene TRBV3-2) with TRBJ2-1, with 12 bases fitting TRBD2. The CDR3 has 17 amino acids. Germline CDR1 reads LGHDT; CDR2 reads YNNKEL (reference sequence). The ends lost 0 bases at V and 9 bases at J; junction bases unmatched: 9. The CDR3 here is CASSQDPRLAGEGEQFF. Written as DNA, the CDR3 is TGTGCCAGCAGCCAAGATCCAAGACTAGCGGGAGAAGGTGAGCAGTTCTTC.

In this sample, this clone turned up once. This rearrangement joins TRBV24-1 to TRBJ2-3; 11 bases fit TRBD1. The germline gives CDR1 KGHDR, CDR2 SFDVKD. Trimming cost V 4 bases and J 3 bases; bases outside gene matches: 2. The CDR3 consists of 15 residues. The chain's CDR3 is CATSEGQGGTDTQYF. For the CDR3, the DNA is TGTGCCACCAGTGAGGGACAGGGGGGGACAGATACGCAGTATTTT.

V and J are TRBV13 and TRBJ2-7; D is ambiguous. V lost 5 bases to trimming and J lost 0 bases, with 11 bases between them. The CDR3 runs to 14 residues. Germline CDR1 PRHDT, CDR2 FYEKMQ (reference sequence). CDR3 in DNA: TGTGCCAGCAGCCCGTACTCACTCTCCTACGAGCAGTACTTC. As protein: CASSPYSLSYEQYF.

CDR3 region: CAWSVGASSGNTIYF. CDR3 in DNA: TGTGCCTGGAGTGTAGGGGCGAGCTCTGGAAACACCATATATTTT. V and J are TRBV30 and TRBJ1-3; D might be TRBD1 (5 bases). Trimming cost V 0 bases and J 0 bases, with 9 bases left between them. The CDR3 sequence is 15 residues long. Germline V lookup: CDR1 GTSNPN, CDR2 SVGIG (reference sequence).

A note on this clone: Mismatch with germline at one junction end may stem from a read error. The chain uses TRBV5-1 and TRBJ2-1; TRBD2 aligns across 11 bases. Germline V CDR1 and CDR2: SGHRS, YFSETQ. This CDR3 region has 15 residues. The CDR3 DNA is TGCGCCAGCACTTTACTAGCGGGGGTACACAATGCGCAGTTCTTC. Translated, it gives CASTLLAGVHNAQFF.

The gene calls are TRBV25-1 and TRBJ2-1; 10 bases align to TRBD2. Trimming took 4 bases from V and 4 from J; bases not matched to a gene: 4. CDR3 length: 15 residues. CDR1 is MGHDK, CDR2 SYGVNS, per germline. The CDR3 region has the DNA TGTGCCAGCAGTGGGAGCGGGGGGGGTTACAATGAGCAGTTCTTC. It codes for CASSGSGGGYNEQFF.

As to this clone: One end of the junction varies from germline; a read error may be responsible. The rearrangement links TRBV10-2 to TRBJ1-5; no definite D call. Germline-derived CDR1 and CDR2 are WSHSY and SAAADI. The CDR3 runs 12 residues. The CDR3 sequence is CASSFSNQPQHF. In nucleotides, the CDR3 is TGCGCCAGCAGTTTTAGCAATCAGCCTCAGCATTTT.

The chain couples TRBV7-9 to TRBJ2-5; D might be TRBD1 (6 bases). The V end was cut by 7 bases, the J end by 7 bases, with 16 bases between. The CDR3 is made up of 13 amino acids. Germline V lookup: CDR1 SEHNR, CDR2 FQNEAQ (reference sequence). The CDR3 DNA follows: TGTGCCAGCAACCCGACAGGAGGTGGGACCCAGTACTTC. Amino acid sequence: CASNPTGGGTQYF. The full variable domain, in which reference TRBV7-9 and TRBJ2-5 provide the parts outside the CDR3, is DTGVSQNPRHKITKRGQNVTFRCDPISEHNRLYWYRQTLGQGPEFLTYFQNEAQLEKSRLLSDRFSAERPKGSFSTLEIQRTEQGDSAMYLCASNPTGGGTQYFGPGTRLLVL.

V and J are TRBV7-9 and TRBJ2-7; possible D gene TRBD1, 5 bases. The CDR3 totals 14 residues. The germline V and J ends were trimmed by 0 bases and 3 bases, with 9 bases remaining between them. Germline V gene data show CDR1 as SEHNR and CDR2 as FQNEAQ (reference sequence). The CDR3: CASSLAVDSYEQYF. The CDR3 DNA is TGTGCCAGCAGCTTAGCGGTAGACAGCTACGAGCAGTACTTC.

The genes are TRBV11-1 and TRBJ1-3, with a possible D match to TRBD1 (5 bases). V dropped 1 base and J dropped 2 bases, with 9 bases sitting between them. Looked up from germline, CDR1 is SGHAT and CDR2 is FQDESV (reference sequence). The CDR3 contains 15 residues. The CDR3 region has the DNA TGTGCCAGCAGCTTAGACAGGACCGCTGGAAACACCATATATTTT. As protein: CASSLDRTAGNTIYF. The variable domain in full, completed from reference TRBV11-1 and TRBJ1-3, reads EAEVAQSPRYKITEKSQAVAFWCDPISGHATLYWYRQILGQGPELLVQFQDESVVDDSQLPKDRFSAERLKGVDSTLKIQPAELGDSAMYLCASSLDRTAGNTIYFGEGSWLTVV.